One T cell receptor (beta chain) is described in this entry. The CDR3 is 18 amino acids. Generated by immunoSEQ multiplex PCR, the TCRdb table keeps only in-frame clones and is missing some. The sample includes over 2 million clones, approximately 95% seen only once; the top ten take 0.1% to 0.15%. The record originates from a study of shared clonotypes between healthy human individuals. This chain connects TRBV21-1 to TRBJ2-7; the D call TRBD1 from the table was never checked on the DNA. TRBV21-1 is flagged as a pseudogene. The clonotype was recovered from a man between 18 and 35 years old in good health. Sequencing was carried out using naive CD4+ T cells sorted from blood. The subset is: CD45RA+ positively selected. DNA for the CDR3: TGTGCCAGCAGCAAAGCTCGATCAGGAGGGACAGCCAATGGCGAGCAGTACTTC. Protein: CASSKARSGGTANGEQYF.